This entry lists 27 T cell receptor beta chains sequenced from one sample in a study of early T cells in non-severe SARS-CoV-2 infection (dated by TCRdb to the early 2020s). Receptor libraries were prepared by 5' RACE. For sequencing, a NextSeq 500 was employed. TCRdb trimmed the raw reads at Q25, called clones with MiXCR and kept productive beta chains. One record per CDR3 amino acid sequence lists the most common genes and DNA. The sample includes around 64,000 distinct CDR3 sequences, with 9.5% to 12% observed a single time. The ten largest make up around 5% of the sample. Sequenced material: whole blood, taken at baseline. These receptors came from an adult who was a healthcare worker with PCR-confirmed SARS-CoV-2 infection or an uninfected control (not recorded which).

The chain carries TRBV29-1 and TRBJ1-2; D not certain. Trimming cost V 3 bases and J 3 bases, with 11 bases left between them. Looked up from germline, CDR1 is SQVTM and CDR2 is ANQGSEA. This CDR3 region has 13 residues. The DNA for the CDR3 is TGCAGCGTTGAGAAGTCTCGGGACTATGGCTACACCTTC. Translation gives CSVEKSRDYGYTF.

The CDR3 region is CSVETGRSYEQYF. DNA of the CDR3: TGCAGCGTTGAGACAGGGCGCTCCTACGAGCAGTACTTC. V is TRBV29-1 and J is TRBJ2-7; 7 bases agree with TRBD1. The length of the CDR3 is 13 residues. The J segment lost 0 bases and the V segment lost 3 bases, leaving 2 bases of the junction unmatched. CDR1 and CDR2 (germline): SQVTM, ANQGSEA.

The chain couples TRBV9 to TRBJ2-1, with D tentatively TRBD1 or TRBD2 (5 bases each). V lost 4 bases to trimming and J lost 4 bases, with 15 bases between them. The CDR3 runs 15 residues. Germline V gives CDR1 SGDLS, CDR2 YYNGEE. The CDR3 loop is CASSSRGELYNEQFF. The CDR3 nucleotides read TGTGCCAGCAGCTCAAGAGGGGAACTATACAATGAGCAGTTCTTC.

V is TRBV29-1 and J is TRBJ1-2; D is undetermined. Germline-derived CDR1 and CDR2 are SQVTM and ANQGSEA. V was shortened by 4 bases and J by 2 bases, with 11 bases between the two germline ends. The CDR3 extends over 13 amino acids. The CDR3 is CSVVVAGNYGYTF. The CDR3 DNA reads as TGCAGCGTTGTAGTGGCGGGGAACTATGGCTACACCTTC.

CDR3 protein: CASSIQGHEQYF. The CDR3 DNA reads TGCGCCAGCAGCATACAGGGCCACGAGCAGTACTTC. The rearrangement uses TRBV5-1 and TRBJ2-7, with D possibly matching TRBD1 (6 bases). The V gene's germline CDR1 is SGHRS and CDR2 YFSETQ. This CDR3 is 12 amino acids long. V was trimmed by 4 bases and J by 5 bases, leaving 10 bases between them.

This clonotype has just a few counts. The gene calls are TRBV20-1 and TRBJ2-3; D may be TRBD1 or TRBD2 (5 bases each). CDR3 length: 16 residues. Germline CDR1 DFQATT, CDR2 SNEGSKA (reference sequence). Written as DNA, the CDR3 is TGCAGCGCAAACACCAGGGTGACTACTAGCACAGATACGCAGTATTTT. It encodes CSANTRVTTSTDTQYF.

This clonotype occurred many times. The J gene is TRBJ2-7, the V gene TRBV25-1, with TRBD2 matching 9 bases. This CDR3 spans 14 amino acids. The germline gives CDR1 MGHDK, CDR2 SYGVNS. V shed 6 bases and J 0 bases; nucleotides not matched to a gene: 3. The CDR3 DNA reads as TGTGCCAGCAGGAGCGGGGGGTCCTCCTACGAGCAGTACTTC. Translated: CASRSGGSSYEQYF.

V and J are TRBV7-3 and TRBJ2-1; 7 nucleotides align to TRBD1. The germline CDR1 and CDR2 sequences are SGHTA and FQGTGA. Germline trimming cut 2 bases from V and 4 bases from J; bases unmatched to any gene: 5. The CDR3 consists of 15 residues. CDR3 bases: TGTGCCAGCAGCTTATCGGGACAGTATTACAATGAGCAGTTCTTC. Translated: CASSLSGQYYNEQFF.

This clonotype has ten or more counts. The V call is TRBV12-3 or TRBV12-4, the J call TRBJ2-1; D is possibly TRBD1 (5 bases). The CDR3 extends over 14 amino acids. Trimming cost V 7 bases and J 0 bases, with 10 bases left between them. CDR3 sequence: CASNGQGSYNEQFF. For the CDR3, the DNA is TGTGCCAGCAACGGCCAGGGCTCCTACAATGAGCAGTTCTTC.

This clonotype appeared a few times. The chain employs TRBV6-1 and TRBJ1-1; D is possibly TRBD1 (5 bases). CDR1 MNHNS and CDR2 SASEGT come from the germline V gene. The CDR3 contains 14 residues. The V end was cut by 0 bases, the J end by 3 bases, with 8 bases between. The CDR3 region is CASSEARGDTEAFF. The CDR3 nucleotides read TGTGCCAGCAGTGAAGCGCGAGGGGACACTGAAGCTTTCTTT.

J is TRBJ2-1 and V is TRBV29-1, with 8 bases matching TRBD2. Germline CDR1 SQVTM, CDR2 ANQGSEA. This CDR3 spans 15 amino acids. Trimming removed 2 bases from V and 0 bases from J; junction bases left unmatched: 3. CDR3 sequence reads: CSVERLASSYNEQFF. The CDR3 DNA reads as TGCAGCGTTGAACGACTAGCGAGCTCCTACAATGAGCAGTTCTTC.

This rearrangement joins TRBV10-3 to TRBJ2-7; D is possibly TRBD1 (5 bases). Trimming pared 4 bases from V and 1 base from J, leaving 11 bases between. The CDR3 contains 14 residues. From germline, CDR1 is ENHRY and CDR2 SYGVKD. As DNA, the CDR3 is TGTGCCATCAGTGCAGGGCAGACATCCTACGAGCAGTACTTC. This translates into CAISAGQTSYEQYF.

This clonotype was picked up many times. V usage is TRBV7-2 and J usage is TRBJ2-1; TRBD1 aligns across 7 bases. The J segment lost 2 bases and the V segment lost 5 bases, leaving 3 bases of the junction unmatched. Germline V CDR1 and CDR2: SGHTA, FQGNSA. The CDR3 contains 14 residues. CDR3 loop: CASSPGTAYNEQFF. Written as DNA, the CDR3 is TGTGCCAGCAGCCCCGGGACAGCCTACAATGAGCAGTTCTTC.

This clonotype was counted only a few times. The V and J genes are TRBV20-1 and TRBJ1-1; D perhaps matches TRBD1 (5 bases). CDR3 length: 14 residues. The ends were cut back, 0 bases at V and 6 bases at J, with 14 bases in the middle. Germline loops: CDR1 DFQATT, CDR2 SNEGSKA (reference sequence). CDR3 coding DNA: TGCAGTGCTAGAGATCTCTCAGGGTTCGCTGAAGCTTTCTTT. Amino acid sequence: CSARDLSGFAEAFF.

This chain joins TRBV5-4 and TRBJ2-7; 14 nucleotides agree with TRBD2. Germline V CDR1 and CDR2: SGHNT, YYREEE (reference sequence). CDR3 length: 16 amino acids. V gave up 3 bases and J gave up 5 bases; unmatched junction bases: 7. The chain's CDR3 is CASSWAGTSGGHEQYF. The CDR3, as DNA: TGTGCCAGCAGCTGGGCCGGGACTAGCGGGGGCCACGAGCAGTACTTC.

At least ten counts were recorded for this clonotype. The gene calls are TRBV11-3 and TRBJ2-5, with D maybe TRBD1 (5 bases). The germline V gene encodes CDR1 SGHNT and CDR2 YENEEA. V lost 5 bases, J lost 5 bases, and 15 bases lay in between. CDR3 length: 14 residues. The CDR3 reads CASSTHRAGETQYF. The CDR3 DNA sequence: TGTGCCAGCAGCACTCACCGGGCAGGGGAGACCCAGTACTTC.

The chain uses TRBV5-6 and TRBJ1-6; 8 positions match TRBD1. V trimming: 3 bases; J trimming: 0 bases; junction bases outside the gene matches: 5. This CDR3 is built from 17 residues. The germline V gene has CDR1 SGHDT and CDR2 YYEEEE. The CDR3 sequence is CASSSRTGSSYNSPLHF. The CDR3 nucleotides read TGTGCCAGCAGCTCCCGGACAGGGTCCTCCTATAATTCACCCCTCCACTTT.

This clonotype has a handful of counts. V usage is TRBV18 and J usage is TRBJ1-6; the D is unclear. CDR3 length equals 13 residues. V dropped 3 bases and J dropped 7 bases, with 7 bases sitting between them. Germline values: CDR1 KGHSH, CDR2 LQKENI. The DNA of the CDR3 is TGTGCCAGCTCACCGCCTCTCAATTCACCCCTCCACTTT. Residues: CASSPPLNSPLHF.

The chain employs TRBV7-2 and TRBJ2-7, with D tentatively TRBD2 (7 bases). The CDR3 runs 13 residues. The germline V and J ends were trimmed by 2 bases and 7 bases, with 12 bases remaining between them. Germline loops: CDR1 SGHTA, CDR2 FQGNSA. CDR3 coding DNA: TGTGCCAGCAGCTTATACGGGGGGCGGGAGCAGTACTTC. Protein product: CASSLYGGREQYF.

This clonotype came up a few times. This sequence joins TRBV5-1 and TRBJ1-2, with TRBD1 as a possible D gene (6 bases). The V gene lost 0 bases and the J gene lost 4 bases, with 10 bases spanning the gap. The CDR3 extends over 14 amino acids. Germline assignment: CDR1 SGHRS and CDR2 YFSETQ. Here the CDR3 DNA reads TGCGCCAGCAGCTTGGGGGACACACGCTATGGCTACACCTTC. It encodes CASSLGDTRYGYTF.

The J gene is TRBJ1-5, the V gene TRBV7-6; D is perhaps TRBD1 (5 bases). The V end lost 4 bases, the J end lost 5 bases, and 9 bases lay between the germline ends. This CDR3 contains 13 residues. The germline V gene has CDR1 SGHVS and CDR2 FNYEAQ. This CDR3 is CASSSRGDQPQHF. In nucleotides, the CDR3 is TGTGCCAGCAGCTCACGGGGGGATCAGCCCCAGCATTTT.

This clonotype was observed many times. The gene calls are TRBV24-1 and TRBJ1-1; D gene unclear. Germline CDR1 and CDR2: KGHDR and SFDVKD. The V gene lost 4 bases and the J gene lost 5 bases, with 16 bases spanning the gap. The CDR3 has 15 residues. This CDR3 is CATSDPSGSGTEAFF. For the CDR3, the DNA is TGTGCCACCAGTGACCCCAGCGGATCGGGTACTGAAGCTTTCTTT.

V usage is TRBV7-2 and J usage is TRBJ2-7; 8 positions match TRBD2. Per germline, CDR1 SGHTA and CDR2 FQGNSA. The ends lost 5 bases at V and 0 bases at J; junction bases unmatched: 18. The CDR3 covers 19 residues. In DNA form, the CDR3 reads TGTGCCAGCAGCCGGAACCCGGGAGGGCCCTTTGTAAGCTCCTACGAGCAGTACTTC. It specifies CASSRNPGGPFVSSYEQYF.

This clonotype was found a few times. The chain has TRBV7-2 and TRBJ2-5; 7 nucleotides align to TRBD2. This CDR3 spans 15 amino acids. Germline CDR1 and CDR2: SGHTA and FQGNSA. With V trimmed by 0 bases and J by 2 bases, 3 bases remained unmatched. The CDR3: CASSLAAGAQETQYF. The CDR3 DNA is TGTGCCAGCAGCTTAGCGGCGGGAGCGCAAGAGACCCAGTACTTC. The variable domain in full, with the rest retrieved from reference TRBV7-2 and TRBJ2-5, is GAGVSQSPSNKVTEKGKDVELRCDPISGHTALYWYRQSLGQGLEFLIYFQGNSAPDKSGLPSDRFSAERTGGSVSTLTIQRTQQEDSAVYLCASSLAAGAQETQYFGPGTRLLVL.

A word on this clonotype: An end of the junction differs from the germline gene, which may be a read error. V and J are TRBV7-7 and TRBJ1-3, with D unclear. Germline V lookup: CDR1 SSHAT, CDR2 FNYEAQ (reference sequence). CDR3 length: 13 amino acids. CDR3 nucleotide sequence: TGTGCTAGCAGCTTAGCGGAAGGAAACACCATATATTTT. Its translation: CASSLAEGNTIYF. The full variable domain, in which reference TRBV7-7 and TRBJ1-3 provide the parts outside the CDR3, is GAGVSQSPRYKVTKRGQDVTLRCDPISSHATLYWYQQALGQGPEFLTYFNYEAQPDKSGLPSDRFSAERPEGSISTLTIQRTEQRDSAMYRCASSLAEGNTIYFGEGSWLTVV.

The sample holds many counts of this clonotype. This chain connects TRBV2 to TRBJ1-6; D is possibly TRBD1 (6 bases). Between the trimmed V and J ends, which lost 8 bases and 5 bases, there was a span of 13 bases. CDR1 is SNHLY and CDR2 is FYNNEI in the germline V gene. This CDR3 has 14 residues. The CDR3 sequence: CASVGGTNNSPLHF. CDR3 bases: TGTGCCAGCGTGGGAGGGACAAATAATTCACCCCTCCACTTT. Using reference TRBV2 and TRBJ1-6 for the parts outside the CDR3, the full variable domain is EPEVTQTPSHQVTQMGQEVILRCVPISNHLYFYWYRQILGQKVEFLVSFYNNEISEKSEIFDDQFSVERPDGSNFTLKIRSTKLEDSAMYFCASVGGTNNSPLHFGNGTRLTVT.

This sequence joins TRBV5-1 and TRBJ1-2; maybe TRBD1 (5 bases). The germline CDR1 and CDR2 sequences are SGHRS and YFSETQ. This CDR3 has 16 amino acids. Trimming took 0 bases from V and 3 from J, leaving 15 bases between them. The CDR3 region is CASSLATGPQYYGYTF. CDR3 nucleotide sequence: TGCGCCAGCAGCTTGGCCACGGGGCCTCAGTACTATGGCTACACCTTC.